A single sample gave rise to the 13 T cell receptor beta chains below, sequenced in a study of T cell clonality in common variable immunodeficiency. The table came from immunoSEQ multiplex PCR; TCRdb's copy has only in-frame clones and leaves some out. The sample offers about 47,000 clones and no singletons, the top ten holding approximately 2%. The sequencing input was peripheral blood mononuclear cells. All receptors derive from a person aged 18 to 75 in good health.

Many counts were recorded for this clone. The read stops 3 residues short of the end of the CDR3; the missing end is completed from the germline J gene. The rearrangement joins TRBV29-1 to TRBJ2-5; the match to TRBD1 covers 9 bases. The length of the CDR3 is 17 residues. Per the germline V gene, CDR1 is SQVTM and CDR2 is ANQGSEA. Trimming removed 6 bases from V and 1 base from J; junction bases left unmatched: 15. The CDR3 sequence is CSVLGQGRPCRQETQYF. The part of the CDR3 DNA that was read is TGCAGCGTATTAGGACAGGGGAGGCCATGCCGCCAAGAGACC.

This clone has at least ten counts. The read falls 3 residues short of the CDR3 end, and the missing part is taken from the germline J gene. V and J are TRBV18 and TRBJ2-3, with 14 bases identical to TRBD2. The CDR3 has 16 residues. The V gene's germline CDR1 is KGHSH and CDR2 LQKENI. With V trimmed by 3 bases and J by 6 bases, 5 bases remained unmatched. CDR3 loop: CASSPPGLAGADTQYF. CDR3 DNA (partial): TGTGCCAGCTCACCCCCGGGACTAGCGGGAGCCGATACG.

With regard to this clone: The CDR3 extends 3 residues past the end of the read, so its final part is completed from the germline J gene. V gene TRBV18 combines with J gene TRBJ1-1, with TRBD1 as a possible D gene (5 bases). Germline values: CDR1 KGHSH, CDR2 LQKENI. The CDR3 consists of 14 residues. The V gene lost 6 bases and the J gene lost 1 base, with 12 bases spanning the gap. The CDR3 spells CASSPTEKNTEAFF. Partial CDR3 DNA: TGTGCCAGCTCGCCGACAGAGAAGAACACTGAA.

This clone appeared a few times. The sequenced part of the CDR3 DNA is TGTGCCAGCAGTCGACTAGCTCGGGGTACAGATACG. Its protein product is CASSRLARGTDT. The entire CDR3 sequence reads CASSRLARGTDTQYF. This chain links TRBV2 with TRBJ2-3; 7 bases line up with TRBD2. The CDR3 is cut off 3 residues early in the read; its end comes from the germline J gene. The CDR3 loop spans 15 amino acids. J was trimmed by 3 bases and V by 5 bases; bases with no gene match: 8. Looked up from germline, CDR1 is SNHLY and CDR2 is FYNNEI. The complete variable domain, with remaining parts taken from reference TRBV2 and TRBJ2-3, reads EPEVTQTPSHQVTQMGQEVILRCVPISNHLYFYWYRQILGQKVEFLVSFYNNEISEKSEIFDDQFSVERPDGSNFTLKIRSTKLEDSAMYFCASSRLARGTDTQYFGPGTRLTVL.

This clone appeared many times. The CDR3 DNA, read in part, is TGTGCCAGCAGTTACCCACAACCCATGAGTTCACCC. This gives the protein CASSYPQPMSSP. In full, the CDR3 is CASSYPQPMSSPLHF. The chain joins TRBV6-2 or TRBV6-3 to TRBJ1-6, with D unresolved. The sequenced fragment ends 3 residues before the CDR3 boundary, so the rest is inferred from the germline J gene. CDR3 length: 15 amino acids. V lost 2 bases, J lost 9 bases, and 14 bases lay in between. Germline CDR1 MNHEY, CDR2 SVGEGT.

This clone was seen ten or more times. The sequence runs out 3 residues before the end of the CDR3; the remainder is reconstructed from the germline J gene. The rearrangement joins TRBV20-1 to TRBJ2-7; 9 bases agree with TRBD1. The V and J ends lost 6 bases and 2 bases, in that order; junction bases with no gene match: 8. The germline gives CDR1 DFQATT, CDR2 SNEGSKA (reference sequence). The CDR3 covers 14 residues. This CDR3 is CSATPRDRAYEQYF. The sequenced CDR3 bases are TGCAGTGCGACCCCCCGGGACAGGGCCTACGAG.

As to this clone: The read halts 3 residues ahead of the CDR3 end, with the missing end drawn from the germline J gene. This rearrangement joins TRBV5-1 to TRBJ2-7, with TRBD2 matching over 9 bases. This CDR3 has 14 residues. V dropped 1 base and J dropped 3; count of bases not matched to a gene: 2. Germline CDR1 reads SGHRS; CDR2 reads YFSETQ. CDR3 in amino acids: CASSLLREGYEQYF. Partial CDR3 DNA: TGCGCCAGCAGCTTGTTGCGGGAGGGCTACGAG.

A word on this clone: From the germline J gene comes the end of the CDR3, since the read stops 3 residues before it. The V and J genes are TRBV18 and TRBJ1-2, with D unresolved. Germline assignment: CDR1 KGHSH and CDR2 LQKENI. The CDR3 has 14 residues. The part of the CDR3 DNA that was read is TGTGCCAGCTCAGCCAGCTACATCACAGATACC. Its translation: CASSASYITDT. The full CDR3 reads CASSASYITDTYTF.

This clone came up many times. The read terminates 3 residues before the CDR3 end, so the remaining end is supplied by the germline J gene. The chain employs TRBV20-1 and TRBJ1-4; 9 bases map to TRBD1. The CDR3 has 15 amino acids. V dropped 4 bases and J dropped 5; count of bases not matched to a gene: 8. The germline CDR1 and CDR2 sequences are DFQATT and SNEGSKA (reference sequence). The CDR3 DNA, read in part, is TGCAGTGCTACCAGGACAGGGGCTATCAATGAAAAA. This codes for CSATRTGAINEK. The complete CDR3 sequence is CSATRTGAINEKLFF.

Of note for this clone: Read data end 3 residues before the CDR3 end; the end is taken from the germline J gene. V usage is TRBV30 and J usage is TRBJ1-1; D gene uncertain. Trimming shortened V by 3 bases and J by 6 bases, and 17 bases separated the two germline ends. The CDR3 consists of 14 residues. Germline V gene data show CDR1 as GTSNPN and CDR2 as SVGIG (reference sequence). CDR3 protein: CAWSYGVKAAEAFF. The sequenced CDR3 bases are TGTGCCTGGAGCTACGGGGTAAAGGCGGCTGAA.

This clone appeared a few times. The CDR3 extends 3 residues past the end of the read, so its final part is completed from the germline J gene. Other nucleotide sequences in the sample specify the same CDR3. The chain uses TRBV19 and TRBJ1-5; TRBD1 is a possible D gene (5 bases). CDR1 and CDR2 (germline): LNHDA, SQIVND (reference sequence). V shed 5 bases and J shed 4 bases, with 9 bases lying between them. CDR3 size: 13 residues. Partial CDR3 DNA: TGTGCCAGTAGTGGGGGGGGGAATCAGCCC. Its translation is CASSGGGNQP. The entire CDR3 protein is CASSGGGNQPQHF. Full variable domain (rest looked up from reference TRBV19 and TRBJ1-5): DGGITQSPKYLFRKEGQNVTLSCEQNLNHDAMYWYRQDPGQGLRLIYYSQIVNDFQKGDIAEGYSVSREKKESFPLTVTSAQKNPTAFYLCASSGGGNQPQHFGDGTRLSIL.

This clone was recorded many times. The read gets to within 3 residues of the CDR3 end, and the germline J gene fills in the rest. V usage is TRBV7-9 and J usage is TRBJ1-4, with TRBD1 identical over 7 bases. Germline V gene data show CDR1 as SEHNR and CDR2 as FQNEAQ (reference sequence). V shed 4 bases and J 6 bases; nucleotides not matched to a gene: 5. The length of the CDR3 is 14 residues. CDR3 loop: CASSSADRDEKLFF. CDR3 bases read: TGTGCCAGCAGCTCCGCCGACAGGGATGAAAAA.

At least ten counts were recorded for this clone. From the germline J gene comes the end of the CDR3, since the read stops 3 residues before it. V is TRBV19 and J is TRBJ1-1; D gene unclear. There are 13 residues in the CDR3. Trimming removed 1 base at V and 0 bases at J, with 3 bases between. Germline CDR1 is LNHDA and CDR2 is SQIVND (reference sequence). The CDR3 bases that were read are TGTGCCAGTAGTATAGCTCTGAACACTGAA. Its protein is CASSIALNTE. The CDR3 in full is CASSIALNTEAFF.